One and the same sample provided the 32 T cell receptor beta chains below, sequenced in a study of cytomegalovirus exposure and HLA in healthy donors. The PCR used 60 Vbeta and 13 Jbeta primers. Generated by immunoSEQ multiplex PCR, the TCRdb table keeps only in-frame clones and is missing some. Found here are approximately 160,000 clones, approximately 81% of them singletons; the top ten hold approximately 0.8%. What was sequenced was PBMCs. These receptors were taken from a woman under 30 in good health and CMV-seronegative.

J is TRBJ2-1 and V is TRBV7-8, with 8 bases lining up with TRBD1. The germline CDR1 and CDR2 sequences are SGHVS and FQNEAQ. Trimming removed 4 bases from V and 4 bases from J; junction bases left unmatched: 6. This CDR3 comprises 15 residues. The CDR3 here is CASSSRQGSYNEQFF. The CDR3 bases are TGTGCCAGCAGCTCCCGACAGGGGAGTTACAATGAGCAGTTCTTC.

The chain is built from TRBV6-1 and TRBJ2-2, with D hard to call. With 7 bases removed from V and 1 base from J, the gap between germline ends came to 7 bases. CDR3 length: 13 amino acids. Germline lookup yields CDR1 MNHNS and CDR2 SASEGT. In DNA form, the CDR3 reads TGTGCCAGCATGAGGAAGAACACCGGGGAGCTGTTTTTT. Translation: CASMRKNTGELFF.

This clone was detected a few times. The chain joins TRBV6-6 to TRBJ2-5; 7 bases are a match to TRBD2. The CDR3 runs 14 residues. Germline V gene lookup returns CDR1 MNHNY and CDR2 SVGAGI (reference sequence). Trimming took 4 bases from V and 2 from J; bases not matched to a gene: 4. The DNA for the CDR3 is TGTGCCAGCAGTTGGGGACTAAAACAAGAGACCCAGTACTTC. It yields the protein CASSWGLKQETQYF.

The chain combines TRBV7-2 with TRBJ2-1; a possible D gene is TRBD2 (5 bases). Germline V lookup: CDR1 SGHTA, CDR2 FQGNSA. This CDR3 has 13 residues. V lost 2 bases, J lost 6 bases, and 8 bases lay in between. The CDR3 protein is CASSLRSGNEQFF. In DNA, the CDR3 is TGTGCCAGCAGCTTACGAAGCGGCAATGAGCAGTTCTTC.

The J gene is TRBJ2-5, the V gene TRBV15; 8 nucleotides match TRBD1. The last part of the DNA fits TRBJ2-7 better; the J call may be wrong. In germline, CDR1 is LNHNV, CDR2 YYDKDF (reference sequence). This CDR3 spans 15 amino acids. CDR3 amino acids: CATSRDTGGSYEQYF. The CDR3 DNA is TGTGCCACCAGCAGAGACACAGGGGGTTCCTACGAGCAGTACTTC.

The chain employs TRBV6-5 and TRBJ1-2, with TRBD1 identical over 7 bases. This CDR3 has 16 amino acids. Germline V lookup: CDR1 MNHEY, CDR2 SVGAGI. V lost 3 bases to trimming and J lost 0 bases; unmatched junction nucleotides: 7. As DNA, the CDR3 is TGTGCCAGCAGTTATCGACATCAGGGGGCTAACTATGGCTACACCTTC. Translated: CASSYRHQGANYGYTF.

The rearrangement joins TRBV5-1 to TRBJ2-1, with D tentatively TRBD2 (7 bases). The germline gives CDR1 SGHRS, CDR2 YFSETQ. The CDR3 has 18 residues. V lost 2 bases and J lost 0, with 18 bases in between. Here the CDR3 reads CASSLRSAGQSSYNEQFF. DNA for the CDR3: TGCGCCAGCAGCTTACGTTCAGCGGGACAAAGCTCCTACAATGAGCAGTTCTTC.

This chain links TRBV27 with TRBJ2-5; 10 bases are a match to TRBD1. The DNA end favors TRBJ2-7, so the J call may be wrong. Germline loops: CDR1 MNHEY, CDR2 SMNVEV (reference sequence). This CDR3 is 14 amino acids long. CDR3 amino acids: CASSLRTGGYEQYF. DNA for the CDR3: TGTGCCAGCAGTTTACGGACAGGGGGCTACGAGCAGTACTTC.

The chain joins TRBV19 to TRBJ1-1, with D hard to call. The V gene lost 5 bases and the J gene lost 1 base, with 8 bases spanning the gap. The germline V gene encodes CDR1 LNHDA and CDR2 SQIVND (reference sequence). CDR3 size: 13 residues. As DNA, the CDR3 is TGTGCCAGTAGTCTCGTTCGGAACACTGAAGCTTTCTTT. Translation: CASSLVRNTEAFF.

The chain joins TRBV2 to TRBJ1-3; no clear D. CDR3 size: 17 residues. Per the germline V gene, CDR1 is SNHLY and CDR2 is FYNNEI. V shed 4 bases and J shed 2 bases, with 18 bases lying between them. Here the CDR3 DNA reads TGTGCCAGCAGTGTGGGCAGGTATTTCCCTCCTGGAAACACCATATATTTT. Translation: CASSVGRYFPPGNTIYF.

The chain links TRBV19 to TRBJ1-5; 9 nucleotides match TRBD1. Germline loops: CDR1 LNHDA, CDR2 SQIVND (reference sequence). This CDR3 contains 15 residues. Trimming took 1 base from V and 6 from J; bases not matched to a gene: 4. The CDR3 DNA reads TGTGCCAGTAGTATAGGGGGGACAGGGTTTCAGCCCCAGCATTTT. Protein: CASSIGGTGFQPQHF.

The chain uses TRBV7-2 and TRBJ1-2; no clear D. Trimming removed 2 bases from V and 4 bases from J, with 11 bases in between. CDR1 is SGHTA, CDR2 FQGNSA, per germline. CDR3 length equals 14 residues. In DNA, the CDR3 is TGTGCCAGCAGCTTACACGCAGGAGGCTATGGCTACACCTTC. Translating gives CASSLHAGGYGYTF.

The J gene is TRBJ2-1, the V gene TRBV21-1; the D segment call TRBD2 is taken from the table without a DNA check. TRBV21-1 is designated a pseudogene. The CDR3 is 15 amino acids. CDR3 region: CASSTSVNSYNEQFF. In DNA form, the CDR3 reads TGTGCCAGCAGCACTTCGGTAAACTCCTACAATGAGCAGTTCTTC.

This chain connects TRBV19 to TRBJ2-7; the match to TRBD1 covers 7 bases. V was clipped by 4 bases and J by 2 bases; unmatched bases: 5. The germline V gene encodes CDR1 LNHDA and CDR2 SQIVND (reference sequence). The CDR3 has 14 amino acids. This chain's CDR3 is CASSRPGQTYEQYF. CDR3 bases: TGTGCCAGTAGTAGGCCGGGACAGACCTACGAGCAGTACTTC.

This clone was counted between two and nine times. V usage is TRBV5-1 and J usage is TRBJ1-5; TRBD1 is a possible D gene (6 bases). Germline V lookup: CDR1 SGHRS, CDR2 YFSETQ. This CDR3 spans 16 amino acids. Trimming removed 0 bases from V and 0 bases from J, with 10 bases in between. The CDR3 protein is CASSLDGQTSNQPQHF. The CDR3 DNA is TGCGCCAGCAGCTTGGATGGACAGACTAGCAATCAGCCCCAGCATTTT. The whole variable domain, filled in from reference TRBV5-1 and TRBJ1-5, reads KAGVTQTPRYLIKTRGQQVTLSCSPISGHRSVSWYQQTPGQGLQFLFEYFSETQRNKGNFPGRFSGRQFSNSRSEMNVSTLELGDSALYLCASSLDGQTSNQPQHFGDGTRLSIL.

The V call is TRBV15, the J call TRBJ2-1; maybe TRBD2 (5 bases). The germline gives CDR1 LNHNV, CDR2 YYDKDF (reference sequence). The V end lost 1 base, the J end lost 12 bases, and 13 bases lay between the germline ends. The CDR3 runs 13 residues. CDR3 bases: TGTGCCACCAGCAGAGCCTTACTAGGTCTGCAGTTCTTC. This sequence encodes CATSRALLGLQFF.

This clone was observed once. This chain links TRBV27 with TRBJ2-7; 7 bases line up with TRBD1. The ends lost 3 bases at V and 10 bases at J; junction bases unmatched: 15. The germline CDR1 and CDR2 sequences are MNHEY and SMNVEV (reference sequence). The CDR3 has 15 amino acids. CDR3 sequence (DNA): TGTGCCAGCAGTTTTCGGTCGGACAGGACAGAAACTCAGTACTTC. This encodes CASSFRSDRTETQYF.

V gene TRBV5-1 combines with J gene TRBJ1-5, with D hard to call. Deletions cut 1 base from V and 4 bases from J, with 6 bases between. This CDR3 is 13 amino acids long. The V gene's germline CDR1 is SGHRS and CDR2 YFSETQ. Written as DNA, the CDR3 is TGCGCCAGCAGCTTGAACTTAAATCAGCCCCAGCATTTT. Protein: CASSLNLNQPQHF.

The rearrangement joins TRBV7-8 to TRBJ2-1, with D unresolved. Trimming took off 1 base at V and 0 bases at J, with 13 bases between the two ends. Germline V lookup: CDR1 SGHVS, CDR2 FQNEAQ. This CDR3 comprises 17 residues. CDR3 amino acids: CASSLDSKLISYNEQFF. The CDR3 DNA is TGTGCCAGCAGCTTAGACTCTAAGCTTATCTCCTACAATGAGCAGTTCTTC. The variable domain in full, with the rest retrieved from reference TRBV7-8 and TRBJ2-1, is GAGVSQSPRYKVAKRGQDVALRCDPISGHVSLFWYQQALGQGPEFLTYFQNEAQLDKSGLPSDRFFAERPEGSVSTLKIQRTQQEDSAVYLCASSLDSKLISYNEQFFGPGTRLTVL.

The chain couples TRBV18 to TRBJ1-1, with 9 bases aligning to TRBD1. The CDR3 covers 14 residues. The junction had 5 bases not matched to a gene; V was cut back by 3 bases and J by 6 bases. CDR1 and CDR2 (germline): KGHSH, LQKENI. CDR3: CASSPRTGEAEAFF. For the CDR3, the DNA is TGTGCCAGCTCACCCCGGACAGGGGAGGCTGAAGCTTTCTTT.

The rearrangement uses TRBV21-1 and TRBJ2-1; the table's D call, TRBD1, has no DNA check behind it. TRBV21-1 is listed as a pseudogene. The CDR3 extends over 15 amino acids. Here the CDR3 reads CASSRTGTGHHEQFF. The CDR3, as DNA: TGTGCCAGCAGCAGAACCGGGACAGGGCACCATGAGCAGTTCTTC.

This sequence joins TRBV5-5 and TRBJ1-4, with D uncertain. The germline V gene has CDR1 SGHKS and CDR2 YYEKEE (reference sequence). The CDR3 loop spans 17 amino acids. Trimming shortened V by 7 bases and J by 5 bases, and 24 bases separated the two germline ends. Here the CDR3 DNA reads TGTGCCAGCTCTCCGGAAATAGTCGGGGTTAGGAATGAAAAACTGTTTTTT. Its protein is CASSPEIVGVRNEKLFF.

The J gene is TRBJ2-7, the V gene TRBV19; a possible D gene is TRBD1 (7 bases). V was shortened by 4 bases and J by 4 bases, with 17 bases between the two germline ends. Germline-derived CDR1 and CDR2 are LNHDA and SQIVND (reference sequence). This CDR3 comprises 15 residues. CDR3: CASSNGAGGLYEQYF. The CDR3, as DNA: TGTGCCAGTAGTAACGGTGCAGGGGGGCTTTACGAGCAGTACTTC.

This clone was observed a single time. The chain uses TRBV5-1 and TRBJ2-2, with TRBD1 matching 9 bases. After removal of 4 bases from V and 7 bases from J, the junction contained 5 bases not matched to a gene. Looked up from germline, CDR1 is SGHRS and CDR2 is YFSETQ. The CDR3 is 14 amino acids. CDR3 amino acids: CASSVGQGIGELFF. In DNA form, the CDR3 reads TGCGCCAGCAGCGTGGGACAGGGTATCGGGGAGCTGTTTTTT.

The V gene is TRBV6-6, the J gene TRBJ1-1; no clear D gene. Trimming left V 5 bases short and J 1 base short, with 14 bases between. CDR3 length: 15 residues. Germline assignment: CDR1 MNHNY and CDR2 SVGAGI (reference sequence). The CDR3 region is CASSPPGRGNTEAFF. The CDR3 DNA sequence: TGTGCCAGCAGTCCCCCCGGGCGGGGGAACACTGAAGCTTTCTTT.

This sequence joins TRBV10-2 and TRBJ2-2, with TRBD2 matching 12 bases. V lost 1 base, J lost 1 base, and 7 bases stayed unmatched. Germline CDR1 is WSHSY and CDR2 is SAAADI. This CDR3 comprises 19 residues. As DNA, the CDR3 is TGCGCCAGCAGTGAGTGGCTAGCGGGAGGGCCGGGGAACACCGGGGAGCTGTTTTTT. Its translation: CASSEWLAGGPGNTGELFF.

This sequence joins TRBV28 and TRBJ2-3, with TRBD2 matching 15 bases. This CDR3 region has 16 residues. The V gene end was trimmed by 4 bases and the J gene end by 6 bases; junction bases not matched to a gene: 5. The germline V gene has CDR1 MDHEN and CDR2 SYDVKM. As DNA, the CDR3 is TGTGCCAGCAGTTCCAGGACTAGCGGGAGGGCCGATACGCAGTATTTT. Amino acid sequence: CASSSRTSGRADTQYF.

V is TRBV30 and J is TRBJ2-7, with 11 bases aligning to TRBD2. Unmatched junction bases numbered 4, after V lost 3 bases and J lost 3 bases. This CDR3 has 14 amino acids. The germline V gene encodes CDR1 GTSNPN and CDR2 SVGIG (reference sequence). The CDR3 here is CAWSTGTSGYEQYF. As DNA, the CDR3 is TGTGCCTGGAGCACAGGGACTAGCGGCTACGAGCAGTACTTC.

This rearrangement joins TRBV9 to TRBJ2-7; tentative D call: TRBD1 (5 bases). V gave up 3 bases and J gave up 0 bases, with 13 bases separating them. There are 15 residues in the CDR3. Per germline, CDR1 SGDLS and CDR2 YYNGEE. The CDR3 spells CASSGRPDSSYEQYF. The CDR3 DNA is TGTGCCAGCAGCGGCAGACCAGACAGCTCCTACGAGCAGTACTTC. The variable domain in full, with the rest retrieved from reference TRBV9 and TRBJ2-7, is DSGVTQTPKHLITATGQRVTLRCSPRSGDLSVYWYQQSLDQGLQFLIQYYNGEERAKGNILERFSAQQFPDLHSELNLSSLELGDSALYFCASSGRPDSSYEQYFGPGTRLTVT.

V gene TRBV7-3 combines with J gene TRBJ2-2; 8 bases agree with TRBD1. Germline V gives CDR1 SGHTA, CDR2 FQGTGA. The CDR3 covers 18 residues. Trimming took 0 bases from V and 2 from J; bases not matched to a gene: 8. In DNA form, the CDR3 reads TGTGCCAGCAGCTTAACGGGTGGACAGGGCCCTAACACCGGGGAGCTGTTTTTT. This gives the protein CASSLTGGQGPNTGELFF.

This chain joins TRBV7-9 and TRBJ2-5, with 14 bases aligning to TRBD2. CDR1 and CDR2 (germline): SEHNR, FQNEAQ (reference sequence). The CDR3 is 16 residues long. Trimming at V came to 4 bases and at J to 1 base, leaving 2 bases not matched to a gene. The CDR3 spells CASSSTSGRGQETQYF. In nucleotides, the CDR3 is TGTGCCAGCAGCTCGACTAGCGGGAGGGGCCAAGAGACCCAGTACTTC.

V gene TRBV19 combines with J gene TRBJ1-4, with 10 bases matching TRBD1. V lost 7 bases, J lost 6 bases, and 5 bases stayed unmatched. CDR3 size: 14 residues. Germline V gene sequence: CDR1 LNHDA, CDR2 SQIVND (reference sequence). The CDR3 region is CASKTDRGDEKLFF. CDR3 sequence (DNA): TGTGCCAGTAAAACGGACAGGGGGGATGAAAAACTGTTTTTT.